The clone carrying this T cell receptor (beta chain) was observed many times. Antigen unknown. One end of the junction varies from germline; a read error may be responsible. The sample comes from a study of prognosis after radiotherapy for stage I lung cancer. Overall study results and limits: The tumor specificity of expanded TCR clones remained undetermined. Gene usage of TRBV and TRBJ reportedly differed between patients with and without metastases.

It was by two-round multiplex PCR that TCR beta CDR3 was amplified from genomic DNA. Each TRBV and TRBJ gene had its own primer in the first PCR round. A single record per CDR3 protein comes from TCRdb applying MiXCR to the multiplex PCR reads. The sample holds some 39,000 distinct CDR3 sequences; around a quarter are singletons and the top ten take about 25%. Sample: PBMCs, taken before or after stereotactic body radiation therapy (not recorded which). The TCR was taken from a donor aged 50 or older with non-small cell lung cancer.

The chain's CDR3 is CASSLGGGEQFF. The CDR3 coding sequence is TGTGCTAGCAGCTTGGGTGGGGGTGAGCAGTTCTTC. The chain recombines TRBV7-7 with TRBJ2-1, with D tentatively TRBD1 or TRBD2 (5 bases each). CDR1 and CDR2 from the germline V gene are SSHAT and FNYEAQ (reference sequence). CDR3 length: 12 amino acids.